This passage covers 31 T cell receptor beta chains from one sample sequenced in a study of technical replicates of blood from a few donors. TCRdb keeps only in-frame clones here, not all; method: immunoSEQ multiplex PCR. The profile shows tens of thousands of clones, 75% to 95% of them singletons. The sequencing input was T cells isolated from PBMCs. Receptors originate from a human donor in good health. Some clones in this sample may be carry-over from other donors' samples.

The rearrangement uses TRBV6-5 and TRBJ1-4; D call uncertain. The V end lost 7 bases, the J end lost 5 bases, and 14 bases lay between the germline ends. Germline CDR1 is MNHEY and CDR2 is SVGAGI. CDR3 length equals 14 residues. The CDR3 loop is CASTRTGINEKLFF. The CDR3 bases are TGTGCCAGCACCCGGACGGGAATAAATGAAAAACTGTTTTTT.

The chain is built from TRBV25-1 and TRBJ2-1, with 8 bases that match TRBD2. Germline values: CDR1 MGHDK, CDR2 SYGVNS. The junction had 7 bases not matched to a gene; V was cut back by 6 bases and J by 12 bases. The CDR3 sequence is 12 residues long. DNA of the CDR3: TGTGCCAGCAGCACGGGAGGGGTTCGGCAGTTCTTC. Translation gives CASSTGGVRQFF.

The genes are TRBV7-3 and TRBJ2-5; 7 bases match TRBD1. CDR1 is SGHTA, CDR2 FQGTGA, per germline. The CDR3 length is 16 residues. The ends lost 0 bases at V and 1 base at J; junction bases unmatched: 5. CDR3 DNA sequence: TGTGCCAGCAGCTTAACATCCTGGGACAGCCAAGAGACCCAGTACTTC. It codes for CASSLTSWDSQETQYF.

The rearrangement uses TRBV29-1 and TRBJ2-7; 7 bases are shared with TRBD1. J gave up 5 bases and V 7 bases, and 8 bases lay outside the gene matches. The CDR3 totals 12 residues. The germline CDR1 and CDR2 sequences are SQVTM and ANQGSEA. The CDR3 sequence is CSARDSHDEQYF. The CDR3 region has the DNA TGCAGCGCTCGGGACAGTCACGACGAGCAGTACTTC.

The CDR3 coding sequence is TGTGCCAGCCGTTCGGGTAACACTGAAGCTTTCTTT. Protein: CASRSGNTEAFF. This rearrangement joins TRBV28 to TRBJ1-1; D is ambiguous. The V end lost 8 bases, the J end lost 2 bases, and 9 bases lay between the germline ends. Germline V gene lookup returns CDR1 MDHEN and CDR2 SYDVKM. The CDR3 sequence is 12 residues long.

The chain has TRBV27 and TRBJ2-3, with 13 bases aligning to TRBD2. The CDR3 totals 17 residues. After removal of 5 bases from V and 3 bases from J, the junction contained 8 bases not matched to a gene. From germline, CDR1 is MNHEY and CDR2 SMNVEV (reference sequence). The CDR3 nucleotides are TGTGCCAGCAGTGCCCAACTAGCGGGAGGGCCTACAGATACGCAGTATTTT. Translation: CASSAQLAGGPTDTQYF.

The rearrangement joins TRBV19 to TRBJ2-7; D is perhaps TRBD2 (5 bases). V lost 5 bases and J lost 0, with 20 bases in between. This CDR3 contains 17 residues. Germline V lookup: CDR1 LNHDA, CDR2 SQIVND (reference sequence). The CDR3 nucleotides are TGTGCCAGTAGTTTAAGGGCCGGGGAAACTAGCTCCTACGAGCAGTACTTC. It is translated as CASSLRAGETSSYEQYF.

This chain connects TRBV6-1 to TRBJ2-7; maybe TRBD2 (6 bases). CDR1 is MNHNS, CDR2 SASEGT, per germline. This CDR3 is 13 amino acids long. V lost 6 bases, J lost 6 bases, and 15 bases lay in between. This CDR3 is CASSPDKGGEQYF. CDR3 nucleotide sequence: TGTGCCAGCAGCCCTGATAAGGGAGGCGAGCAGTACTTC.

The chain couples TRBV5-1 to TRBJ1-2, with D tentatively TRBD1 (6 bases). Germline assignment: CDR1 SGHRS and CDR2 YFSETQ. V was trimmed by 4 bases and J by 4 bases, leaving 20 bases between them. The CDR3 is 16 amino acids. The CDR3 bases are TGCGCCAGCAGCCACGGGGCCCTGGGCAGGGGCTATGGCTACACCTTC. Amino acids: CASSHGALGRGYGYTF. The complete variable domain, with remaining parts taken from reference TRBV5-1 and TRBJ1-2, reads KAGVTQTPRYLIKTRGQQVTLSCSPISGHRSVSWYQQTPGQGLQFLFEYFSETQRNKGNFPGRFSGRQFSNSRSEMNVSTLELGDSALYLCASSHGALGRGYGYTFGSGTRLTVV.

This clone has only a few counts. This chain joins TRBV11-3 and TRBJ1-1; no clear D gene. This CDR3 spans 13 amino acids. The V and J ends lost 8 bases and 0 bases respectively, with 10 bases between them. Germline V gene sequence: CDR1 SGHNT, CDR2 YENEEA. The CDR3 sequence: CASGRGMNTEAFF. The CDR3 nucleotides are TGTGCCAGCGGGAGAGGAATGAACACTGAAGCTTTCTTT.

The chain is built from TRBV19 and TRBJ2-1, with 7 bases that match TRBD2. CDR3 length: 15 residues. After removal of 4 bases from V and 4 bases from J, the junction contained 7 bases not matched to a gene. Germline CDR1 and CDR2: LNHDA and SQIVND (reference sequence). CDR3 region: CASSTSGGDYNEQFF. In DNA, the CDR3 is TGTGCCAGTAGTACTAGCGGAGGGGATTACAATGAGCAGTTCTTC.

This sequence joins TRBV19 and TRBJ1-2, with D unresolved. The CDR3 sequence is 12 residues long. V lost 5 bases, J lost 7 bases, and 11 bases lay in between. CDR1 is LNHDA, CDR2 SQIVND, per germline (reference sequence). This chain's CDR3 is CASSPRSSGYTF. The CDR3 DNA follows: TGTGCCAGTAGTCCCCGAAGTAGTGGCTACACCTTC.

The V gene is TRBV7-2, the J gene TRBJ2-2; 7 nucleotides match TRBD2. The germline CDR1 and CDR2 sequences are SGHTA and FQGNSA. V trimming: 5 bases; J trimming: 1 base; junction bases outside the gene matches: 7. This CDR3 is built from 16 residues. DNA of the CDR3: TGTGCCAGCAGCACCCCGACTAGCCTGAACACCGGGGAGCTGTTTTTT. Protein product: CASSTPTSLNTGELFF.

CDR3 bases: TGCGCCAGCAGCCAACTTCCGGGACAGGGGCCCTACGAGCAGTACTTC. Translated: CASSQLPGQGPYEQYF. The V gene is TRBV4-3, the J gene TRBJ2-7; 10 bases are shared with TRBD1. The CDR3 is made up of 16 amino acids. CDR1 and CDR2 (germline): LGHNA, YSLEER. V lost 2 bases, J lost 2 bases, and 6 bases stayed unmatched.

The V and J genes are TRBV5-1 and TRBJ1-1; D remains unclear. CDR1 is SGHRS, CDR2 YFSETQ, per germline. V lost 6 bases to trimming and J lost 4 bases, with 7 bases between them. The CDR3 is made up of 11 amino acids. The CDR3 nucleotides are TGCGCCAGCATGCGGGGCACTGAAGCTTTCTTT. Amino acid sequence: CASMRGTEAFF.

This chain links TRBV5-1 with TRBJ2-3; possible D gene TRBD1, 5 bases. This CDR3 has 14 amino acids. Trimming took 3 bases from V and 6 from J, leaving 14 bases between them. CDR1 is SGHRS, CDR2 YFSETQ, per germline. The CDR3 protein is CASSSGHVSDTQYF. CDR3 sequence (DNA): TGCGCCAGCAGCTCAGGACATGTATCGGATACGCAGTATTTT.

The chain uses TRBV19 and TRBJ1-1; no clear D. Germline CDR1 LNHDA, CDR2 SQIVND (reference sequence). V lost 10 bases to trimming and J lost 1 base, with 16 bases between them. The CDR3 sequence is 14 residues long. CDR3 nucleotides: TGTGCCACCATGACTCCAACATGGAACACTGAAGCTTTCTTT. Translated: CATMTPTWNTEAFF.

The V and J genes are TRBV7-9 and TRBJ2-5; a weak D match, TRBD2 (6 bases). CDR1 is SEHNR, CDR2 FQNEAQ, per germline (reference sequence). This CDR3 is built from 14 residues. Trimming removed 4 bases at V and 9 bases at J, with 18 bases between. This chain's CDR3 is CASSSVGDPGAQYF. CDR3 DNA sequence: TGTGCCAGCAGCTCGGTGGGGGATCCGGGGGCCCAGTACTTC.

The CDR3 here is CASSGTGVIEQYF. The CDR3 bases are TGTGCCAGCAGCGGGACAGGTGTGATAGAGCAGTACTTC. This sequence joins TRBV27 and TRBJ2-7, with 8 bases matching TRBD1. The ends lost 6 bases at V and 7 bases at J; junction bases unmatched: 8. Germline V gene sequence: CDR1 MNHEY, CDR2 SMNVEV (reference sequence). This CDR3 comprises 13 residues.

The chain has TRBV5-4 and TRBJ2-2, with 14 bases matching TRBD2. The CDR3 spans 19 residues. Trimming at V came to 4 bases and at J to 0 bases, leaving 8 bases not matched to a gene. From germline, CDR1 is SGHNT and CDR2 YYREEE (reference sequence). This chain's CDR3 is CASSPGLAGGAANTGELFF. Written as DNA, the CDR3 is TGTGCCAGCAGCCCCGGACTAGCGGGAGGTGCCGCGAACACCGGGGAGCTGTTTTTT.

This rearrangement joins TRBV28 to TRBJ2-7, with TRBD1 identical over 10 bases. CDR3 size: 15 residues. Trimming removed 6 bases from V and 5 bases from J; junction bases left unmatched: 10. Germline CDR1 is MDHEN and CDR2 is SYDVKM. The CDR3 nucleotides are TGTGCCAGCAGGGGAGCAGGGACAGGGGAGGACGAGCAGTACTTC. This gives the protein CASRGAGTGEDEQYF.

The rearrangement uses TRBV30 and TRBJ2-3; 8 nucleotides match TRBD2. From germline, CDR1 is GTSNPN and CDR2 SVGIG (reference sequence). The CDR3 has 15 amino acids. The CDR3, as DNA: TGTGCAGGGATCACTAGCGGCGCCTTCACAGATACGCAGTATTTT. Translating gives CAGITSGAFTDTQYF.

V and J are TRBV10-1 and TRBJ1-4; D not resolved. Germline V CDR1 and CDR2: WNHNN, SYGVQD (reference sequence). The CDR3 has 15 amino acids. V lost 0 bases to trimming and J lost 6 bases, with 11 bases between them. The CDR3 nucleotides read TGCGCCAGCAGTGAGTCGAGATGGAGCCATGAAAAACTGTTTTTT. Translation gives CASSESRWSHEKLFF.

The rearrangement joins TRBV19 to TRBJ2-7; 13 bases are a match to TRBD2. Trimming cost V 2 bases and J 2 bases; bases outside gene matches: 9. Germline CDR1 reads LNHDA; CDR2 reads SQIVND (reference sequence). This CDR3 comprises 18 residues. The CDR3 here is CASSIIGGLAGSTYEQYF. DNA of the CDR3: TGTGCCAGTAGTATAATAGGGGGACTAGCGGGAAGCACCTACGAGCAGTACTTC.

The chain combines TRBV30 with TRBJ2-2, with 8 bases that match TRBD1. The CDR3 contains 17 residues. The germline V gene has CDR1 GTSNPN and CDR2 SVGIG (reference sequence). V shed 2 bases and J 4 bases; nucleotides not matched to a gene: 12. The CDR3 nucleotides read TGTGCCTGGAGTCCCCAGGACAGGGATGTGTTCACCGGGGAGCTGTTTTTT. It is translated as CAWSPQDRDVFTGELFF.

The rearrangement joins TRBV28 to TRBJ1-1; D is perhaps TRBD1 (5 bases). Germline V lookup: CDR1 MDHEN, CDR2 SYDVKM. Trimming removed 2 bases at V and 4 bases at J, with 8 bases between. This CDR3 contains 13 residues. CDR3 sequence (DNA): TGTGCCAGCAGTTTAACAGGTTCCACTGAAGCTTTCTTT. This codes for CASSLTGSTEAFF.

The chain joins TRBV30 to TRBJ2-5; no clear D. V was cut by 1 base and J by 5 bases, with 8 bases left in between. This CDR3 contains 12 residues. From germline, CDR1 is GTSNPN and CDR2 SVGIG (reference sequence). CDR3 protein: CAWSGYRETQYF. The CDR3 nucleotides read TGTGCCTGGAGTGGGTATCGGGAGACCCAGTACTTC.

J is TRBJ1-1 and V is TRBV27; tentatively, D is TRBD1 (5 bases). This CDR3 comprises 14 residues. Germline values: CDR1 MNHEY, CDR2 SMNVEV (reference sequence). The V and J ends lost 3 bases and 7 bases respectively, with 15 bases between them. The CDR3: CASSFGQGESEAFF. CDR3 nucleotide sequence: TGTGCCAGCAGTTTCGGCCAGGGTGAGAGTGAAGCTTTCTTT.

The CDR3 coding sequence is TGTGCCATCATGAGGGTGACTAGCGGGAAAGGCACAGATACGCAGTATTTT. The encoded protein is CAIMRVTSGKGTDTQYF. The gene calls are TRBV10-3 and TRBJ2-3, with 11 bases fitting TRBD2. The CDR3 totals 17 residues. Germline-derived CDR1 and CDR2 are ENHRY and SYGVKD. The J segment lost 1 base and the V segment lost 7 bases, leaving 10 bases of the junction unmatched.

The rearrangement links TRBV7-6 to TRBJ2-1, with 8 bases that match TRBD2. Germline values: CDR1 SGHVS, CDR2 FNYEAQ. V shed 2 bases, J shed 4 bases, and the junction held 4 bases outside the gene matches. The CDR3 is 15 amino acids. CDR3 sequence (DNA): TGTGCCAGCAGCTTAATACTAGCGGATTACAATGAGCAGTTCTTC. Its translation is CASSLILADYNEQFF.

The rearrangement uses TRBV7-2 and TRBJ2-2; 9 positions agree with TRBD2. V was pared by 3 bases and J by 2 bases, with 13 bases of the junction left unmatched. The CDR3 totals 19 residues. The V gene's germline CDR1 is SGHTA and CDR2 FQGNSA. CDR3: CASSFQWREGHRNTGELFF. The CDR3 DNA reads TGTGCCAGCAGCTTTCAATGGCGGGAGGGCCATAGAAACACCGGGGAGCTGTTTTTT. The variable domain in full, with the rest retrieved from reference TRBV7-2 and TRBJ2-2, is GAGVSQSPSNKVTEKGKDVELRCDPISGHTALYWYRQSLGQGLEFLIYFQGNSAPDKSGLPSDRFSAERTGGSVSTLTIQRTQQEDSAVYLCASSFQWREGHRNTGELFFGEGSRLTVL.